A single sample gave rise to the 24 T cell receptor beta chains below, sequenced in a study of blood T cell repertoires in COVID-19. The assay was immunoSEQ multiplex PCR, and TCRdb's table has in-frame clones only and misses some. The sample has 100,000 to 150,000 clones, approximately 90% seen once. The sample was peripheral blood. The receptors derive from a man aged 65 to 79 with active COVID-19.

The chain's CDR3 is CASSPAGSSYNEQFF. CDR3 bases: TGTGCCAGCAGCCCAGCGGGGAGCTCCTACAATGAGCAGTTCTTC. This chain uses TRBV7-9 with TRBJ2-1; 7 bases fit TRBD2. Trimming cost V 5 bases and J 0 bases; bases outside gene matches: 4. Looked up from germline, CDR1 is SEHNR and CDR2 is FQNEAQ (reference sequence). The CDR3 sequence is 15 residues long.

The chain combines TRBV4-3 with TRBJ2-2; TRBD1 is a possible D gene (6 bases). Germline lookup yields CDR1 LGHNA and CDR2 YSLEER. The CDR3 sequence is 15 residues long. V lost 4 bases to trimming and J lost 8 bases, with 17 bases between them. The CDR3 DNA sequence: TGCGCCAGCAGCCTTGACAGGTCCTCGGGAGGGGAGCTGTTTTTT. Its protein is CASSLDRSSGGELFF.

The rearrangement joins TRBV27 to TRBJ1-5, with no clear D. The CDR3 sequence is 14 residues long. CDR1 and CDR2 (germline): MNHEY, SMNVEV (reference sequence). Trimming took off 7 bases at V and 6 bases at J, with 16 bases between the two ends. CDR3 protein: CASTSRVGSQPQHF. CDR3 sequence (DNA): TGTGCCAGCACCTCGAGGGTAGGTAGTCAGCCCCAGCATTTT.

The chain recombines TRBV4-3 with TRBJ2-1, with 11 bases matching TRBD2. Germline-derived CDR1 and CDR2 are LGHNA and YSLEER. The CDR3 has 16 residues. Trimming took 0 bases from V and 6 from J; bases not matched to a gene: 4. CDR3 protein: CASSQERLAGSNEQFF. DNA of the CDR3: TGCGCCAGCAGCCAAGAACGACTAGCGGGATCCAATGAGCAGTTCTTC.

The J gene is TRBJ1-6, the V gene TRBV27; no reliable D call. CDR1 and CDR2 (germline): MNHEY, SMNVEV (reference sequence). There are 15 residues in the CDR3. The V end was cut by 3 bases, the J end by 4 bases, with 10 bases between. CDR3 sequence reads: CASSFEGSYNSPLHF. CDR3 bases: TGTGCCAGCAGTTTCGAGGGATCTTATAATTCACCCCTCCACTTT.

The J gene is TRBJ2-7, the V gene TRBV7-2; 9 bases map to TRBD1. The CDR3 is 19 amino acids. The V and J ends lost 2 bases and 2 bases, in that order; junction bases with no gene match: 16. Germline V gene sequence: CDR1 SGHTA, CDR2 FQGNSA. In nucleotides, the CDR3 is TGTGCCAGCAGCTTACGATATAAAAAAACAGGGGGCCAAGCCTACGAGCAGTACTTC. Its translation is CASSLRYKKTGGQAYEQYF.

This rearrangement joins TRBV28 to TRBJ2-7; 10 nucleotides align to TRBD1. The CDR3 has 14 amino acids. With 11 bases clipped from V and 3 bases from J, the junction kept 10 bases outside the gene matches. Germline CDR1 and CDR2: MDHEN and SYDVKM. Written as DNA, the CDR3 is TGTGCCTCTAGAGGACAGGGGGTCAACTACGAGCAGTACTTC. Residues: CASRGQGVNYEQYF.

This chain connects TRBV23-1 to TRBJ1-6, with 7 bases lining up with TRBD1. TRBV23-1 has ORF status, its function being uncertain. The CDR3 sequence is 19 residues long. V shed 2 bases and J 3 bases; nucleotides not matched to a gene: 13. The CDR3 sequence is CASSQPPKRRDSYNSPLHF. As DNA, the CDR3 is TGCGCCAGCAGTCAACCGCCAAAGAGGCGGGACAGCTATAATTCACCCCTCCACTTT.

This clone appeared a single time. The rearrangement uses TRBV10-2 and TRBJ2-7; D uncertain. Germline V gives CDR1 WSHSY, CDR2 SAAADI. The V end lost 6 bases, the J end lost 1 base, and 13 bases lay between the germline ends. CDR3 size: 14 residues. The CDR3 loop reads CASSPTRNSYEQYF. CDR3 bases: TGCGCCAGCAGCCCCACACGAAATTCCTACGAGCAGTACTTC.

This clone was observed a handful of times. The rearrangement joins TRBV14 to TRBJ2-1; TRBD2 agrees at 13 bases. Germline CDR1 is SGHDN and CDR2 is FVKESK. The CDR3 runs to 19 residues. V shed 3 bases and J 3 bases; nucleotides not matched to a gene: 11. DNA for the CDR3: TGTGCCAGCAGCCAGATTATGGGACTAGCGGGACAAGACTACAATGAGCAGTTCTTC. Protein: CASSQIMGLAGQDYNEQFF.

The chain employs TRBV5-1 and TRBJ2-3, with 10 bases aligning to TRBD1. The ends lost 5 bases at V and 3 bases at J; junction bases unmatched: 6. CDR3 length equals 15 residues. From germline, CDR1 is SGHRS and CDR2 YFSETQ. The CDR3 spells CASSLTDRGTDTQYF. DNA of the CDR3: TGCGCCAGCAGTTTAACGGACAGGGGGACAGATACGCAGTATTTT. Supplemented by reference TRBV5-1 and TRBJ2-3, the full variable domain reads KAGVTQTPRYLIKTRGQQVTLSCSPISGHRSVSWYQQTPGQGLQFLFEYFSETQRNKGNFPGRFSGRQFSNSRSEMNVSTLELGDSALYLCASSLTDRGTDTQYFGPGTRLTVL.

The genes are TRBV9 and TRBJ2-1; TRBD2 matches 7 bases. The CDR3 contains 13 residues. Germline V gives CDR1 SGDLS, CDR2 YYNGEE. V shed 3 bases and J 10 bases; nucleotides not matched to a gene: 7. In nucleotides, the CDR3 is TGTGCCAGCAGCGGGACTAGTGGGGTAGAGCAGTTCTTC. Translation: CASSGTSGVEQFF.

The CDR3 nucleotides are TGTGCCAGTATAGATCGGGGAGGACCGAACACTGAAGCTTTCTTT. Its protein is CASIDRGGPNTEAFF. V is TRBV19 and J is TRBJ1-1; no clear D. The CDR3 totals 15 residues. Germline CDR1 reads LNHDA; CDR2 reads SQIVND (reference sequence). Trimming removed 7 bases at V and 1 base at J, with 16 bases between.

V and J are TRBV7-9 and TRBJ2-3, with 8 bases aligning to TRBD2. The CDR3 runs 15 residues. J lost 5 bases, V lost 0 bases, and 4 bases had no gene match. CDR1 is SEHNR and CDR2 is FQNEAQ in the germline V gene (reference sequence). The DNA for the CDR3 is TGTGCCAGCAGCTTAGCCTCGGGGGGGCGAGATACGCAGTATTTT. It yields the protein CASSLASGGRDTQYF.

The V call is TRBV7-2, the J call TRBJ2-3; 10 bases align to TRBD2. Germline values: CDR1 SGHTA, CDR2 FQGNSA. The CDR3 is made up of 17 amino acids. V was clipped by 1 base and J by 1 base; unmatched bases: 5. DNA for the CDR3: TGTGCCAGCAGCTTAGGGTGGCTAGCGGGAGGCACAGATACGCAGTATTTT. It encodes CASSLGWLAGGTDTQYF.

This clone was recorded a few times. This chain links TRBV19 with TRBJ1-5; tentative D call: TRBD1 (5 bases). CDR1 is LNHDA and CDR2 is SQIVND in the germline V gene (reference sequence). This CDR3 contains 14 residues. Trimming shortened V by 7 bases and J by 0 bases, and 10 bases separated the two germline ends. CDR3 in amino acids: CASTPTVSNQPQHF. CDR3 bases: TGTGCCAGTACCCCGACAGTTAGCAATCAGCCCCAGCATTTT.

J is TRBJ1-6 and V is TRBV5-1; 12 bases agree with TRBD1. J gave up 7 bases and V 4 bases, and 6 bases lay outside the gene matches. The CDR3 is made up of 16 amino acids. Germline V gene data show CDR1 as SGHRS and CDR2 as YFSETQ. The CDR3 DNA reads TGCGCCAGCAGCCGTTCCGGGACAGGGGGCAATTCACCCCTCCACTTT. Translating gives CASSRSGTGGNSPLHF.

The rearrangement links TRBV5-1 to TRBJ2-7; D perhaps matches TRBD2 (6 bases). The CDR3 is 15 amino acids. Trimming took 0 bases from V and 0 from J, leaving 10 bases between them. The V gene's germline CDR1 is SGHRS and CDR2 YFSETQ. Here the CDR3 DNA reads TGCGCCAGCAGCTTGGGGGCGGGGTACTCCTACGAGCAGTACTTC. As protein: CASSLGAGYSYEQYF.

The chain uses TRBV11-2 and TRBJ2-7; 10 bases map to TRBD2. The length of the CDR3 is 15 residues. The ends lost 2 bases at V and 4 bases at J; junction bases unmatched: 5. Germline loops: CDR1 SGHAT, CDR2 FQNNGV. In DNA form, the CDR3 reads TGTGCCAGCAGCTTAAGGCTAGCGGGGGCTTACGAGCAGTACTTC. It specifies CASSLRLAGAYEQYF.

The CDR3 loop reads CASSRTGGQISYNEQFF. The CDR3 nucleotides read TGTGCCAGCAGTCGCACGGGAGGCCAGATCTCCTACAATGAGCAGTTCTTC. V usage is TRBV6-2 or TRBV6-3 and J usage is TRBJ2-1; 7 positions agree with TRBD2. Trimming at V came to 5 bases and at J to 0 bases, leaving 10 bases not matched to a gene. CDR1 and CDR2 from the germline V gene are MNHEY and SVGEGT. The CDR3 runs to 17 residues.

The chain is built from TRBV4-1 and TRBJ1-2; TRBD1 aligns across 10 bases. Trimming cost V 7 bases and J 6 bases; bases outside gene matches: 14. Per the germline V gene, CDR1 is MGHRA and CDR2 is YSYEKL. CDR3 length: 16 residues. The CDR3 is CASTVGFRDRGDGYTF. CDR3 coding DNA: TGCGCCAGCACCGTAGGTTTCCGGGACAGGGGCGATGGCTACACCTTC.

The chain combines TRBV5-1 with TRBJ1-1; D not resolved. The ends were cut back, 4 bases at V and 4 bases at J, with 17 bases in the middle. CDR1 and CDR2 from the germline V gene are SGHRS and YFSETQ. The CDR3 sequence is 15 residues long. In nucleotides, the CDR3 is TGCGCCAGCAGCCCTAGACCGGGAAGGAGCACTGAAGCTTTCTTT. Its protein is CASSPRPGRSTEAFF.

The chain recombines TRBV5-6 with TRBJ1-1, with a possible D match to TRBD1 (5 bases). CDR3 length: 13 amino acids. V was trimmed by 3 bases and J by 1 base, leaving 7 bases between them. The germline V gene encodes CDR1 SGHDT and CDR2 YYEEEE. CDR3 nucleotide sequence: TGTGCCAGCAGCTACGGACAGAACACTGAAGCTTTCTTT. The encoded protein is CASSYGQNTEAFF.

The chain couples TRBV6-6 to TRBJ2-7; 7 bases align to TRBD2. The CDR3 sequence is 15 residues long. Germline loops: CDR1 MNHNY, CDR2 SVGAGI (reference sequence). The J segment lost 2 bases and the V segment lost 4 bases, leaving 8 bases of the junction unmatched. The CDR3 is CASSFDSTSTYEQYF. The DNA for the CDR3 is TGTGCCAGCAGTTTCGATTCGACTAGCACCTACGAGCAGTACTTC.